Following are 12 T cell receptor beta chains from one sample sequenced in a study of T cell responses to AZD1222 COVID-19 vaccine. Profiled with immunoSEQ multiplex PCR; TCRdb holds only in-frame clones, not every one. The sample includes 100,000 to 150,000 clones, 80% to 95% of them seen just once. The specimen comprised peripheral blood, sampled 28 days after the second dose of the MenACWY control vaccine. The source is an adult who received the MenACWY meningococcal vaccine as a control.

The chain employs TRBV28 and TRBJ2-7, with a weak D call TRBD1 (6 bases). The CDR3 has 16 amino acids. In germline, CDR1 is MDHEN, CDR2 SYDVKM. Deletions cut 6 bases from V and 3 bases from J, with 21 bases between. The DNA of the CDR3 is TGTGCCAGCAGCCCTCCCAGACAGGCTGGGTACTACGAGCAGTACTTC. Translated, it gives CASSPPRQAGYYEQYF.

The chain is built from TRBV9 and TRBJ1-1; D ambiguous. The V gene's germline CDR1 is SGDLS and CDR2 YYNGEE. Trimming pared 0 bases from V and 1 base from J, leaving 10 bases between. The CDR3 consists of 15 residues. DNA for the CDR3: TGTGCCAGCAGCGTAGTAGGGCAGCAGAACACTGAAGCTTTCTTT. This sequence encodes CASSVVGQQNTEAFF. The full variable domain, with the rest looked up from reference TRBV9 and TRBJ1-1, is DSGVTQTPKHLITATGQRVTLRCSPRSGDLSVYWYQQSLDQGLQFLIQYYNGEERAKGNILERFSAQQFPDLHSELNLSSLELGDSALYFCASSVVGQQNTEAFFGQGTRLTVV.

The CDR3 nucleotides are TGTGCCACCAGTGATCCCCGGACAGACCAAGAGACCCAGTACTTC. This translates into CATSDPRTDQETQYF. V gene TRBV24-1 combines with J gene TRBJ2-5; D is perhaps TRBD1 (6 bases). This CDR3 spans 15 amino acids. Germline-derived CDR1 and CDR2 are KGHDR and SFDVKD. Trimming took 3 bases from V and 0 from J, leaving 10 bases between them.

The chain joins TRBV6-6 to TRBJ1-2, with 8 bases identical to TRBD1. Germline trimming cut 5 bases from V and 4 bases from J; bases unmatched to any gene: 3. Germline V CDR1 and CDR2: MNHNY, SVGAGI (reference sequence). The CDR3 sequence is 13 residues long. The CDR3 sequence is CASSPGQVYGYTF. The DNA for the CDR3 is TGTGCCAGCAGTCCGGGACAGGTCTATGGCTACACCTTC.

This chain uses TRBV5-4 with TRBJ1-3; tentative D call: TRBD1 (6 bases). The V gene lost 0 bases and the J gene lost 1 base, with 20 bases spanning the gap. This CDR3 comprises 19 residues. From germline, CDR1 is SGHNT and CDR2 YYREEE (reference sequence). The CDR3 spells CASSLVPHRGGASGNTIYF. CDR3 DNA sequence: TGTGCCAGCAGCTTGGTCCCCCACCGGGGGGGGGCTTCTGGAAACACCATATATTTT.

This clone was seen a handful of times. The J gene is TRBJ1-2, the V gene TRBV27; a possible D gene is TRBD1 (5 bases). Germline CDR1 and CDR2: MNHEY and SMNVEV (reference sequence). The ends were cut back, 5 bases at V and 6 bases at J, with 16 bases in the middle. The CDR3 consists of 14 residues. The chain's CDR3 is CASSMRGHGDGYTF. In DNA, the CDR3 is TGTGCCAGCAGTATGAGGGGCCACGGAGATGGCTACACCTTC.

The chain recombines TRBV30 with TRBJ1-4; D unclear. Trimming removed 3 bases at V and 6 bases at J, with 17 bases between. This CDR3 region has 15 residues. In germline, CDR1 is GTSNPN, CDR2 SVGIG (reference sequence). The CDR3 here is CAWSLDPITHEKLFF. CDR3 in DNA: TGTGCCTGGAGCCTGGACCCTATAACCCATGAAAAACTGTTTTTT.

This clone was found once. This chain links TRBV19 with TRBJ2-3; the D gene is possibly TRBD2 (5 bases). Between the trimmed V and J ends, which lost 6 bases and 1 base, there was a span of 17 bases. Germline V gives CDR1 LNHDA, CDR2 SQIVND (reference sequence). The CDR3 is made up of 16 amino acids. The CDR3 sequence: CASSRSPGLGTDTQYF. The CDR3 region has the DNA TGTGCCAGTAGCAGGTCCCCGGGGTTAGGCACAGATACGCAGTATTTT.

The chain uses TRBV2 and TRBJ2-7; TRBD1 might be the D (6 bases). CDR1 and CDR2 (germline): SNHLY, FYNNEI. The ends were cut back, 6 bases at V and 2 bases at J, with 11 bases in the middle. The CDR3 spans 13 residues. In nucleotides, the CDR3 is TGTGCCAGCAGGAACACAGGGACCTACGAGCAGTACGTC. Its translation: CASRNTGTYEQYV.

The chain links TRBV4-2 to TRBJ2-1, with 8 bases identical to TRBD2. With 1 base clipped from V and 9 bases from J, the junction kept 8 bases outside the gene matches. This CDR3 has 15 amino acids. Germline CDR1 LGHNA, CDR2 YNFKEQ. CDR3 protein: CASSQAGGGWSEQFF. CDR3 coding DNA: TGTGCCAGCAGCCAAGCGGGGGGGGGCTGGTCTGAGCAGTTCTTC.

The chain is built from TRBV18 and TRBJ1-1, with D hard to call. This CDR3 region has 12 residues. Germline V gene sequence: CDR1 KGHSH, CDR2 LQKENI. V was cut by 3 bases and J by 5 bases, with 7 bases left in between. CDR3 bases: TGTGCCAGCTCACCCTCAAGGACTGAAGCTTTCTTT. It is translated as CASSPSRTEAFF.

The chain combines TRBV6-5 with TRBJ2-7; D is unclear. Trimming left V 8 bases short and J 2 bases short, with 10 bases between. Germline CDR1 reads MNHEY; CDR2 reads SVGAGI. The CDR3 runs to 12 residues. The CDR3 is CASFQDPYEQYF. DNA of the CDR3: TGTGCCAGCTTCCAGGATCCCTACGAGCAGTACTTC.